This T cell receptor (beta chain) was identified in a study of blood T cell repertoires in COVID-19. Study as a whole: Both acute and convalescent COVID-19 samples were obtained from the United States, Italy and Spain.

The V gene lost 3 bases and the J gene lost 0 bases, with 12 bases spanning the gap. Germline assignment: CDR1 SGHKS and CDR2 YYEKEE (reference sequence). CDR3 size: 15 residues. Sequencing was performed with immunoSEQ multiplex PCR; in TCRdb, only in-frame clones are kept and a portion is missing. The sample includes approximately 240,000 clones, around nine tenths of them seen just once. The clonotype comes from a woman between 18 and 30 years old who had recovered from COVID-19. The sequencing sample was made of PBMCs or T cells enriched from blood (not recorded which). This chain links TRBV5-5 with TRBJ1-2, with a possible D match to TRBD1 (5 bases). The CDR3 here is CASSYQGGTNYGYTF. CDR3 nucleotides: TGTGCCAGCAGCTACCAGGGAGGTACTAACTATGGCTACACCTTC.